This T cell receptor (beta chain) emerged from a study of CD8 T cells in ankylosing spondylitis. A few counts support this clonotype. Antigen: not known. This CDR3 is built from 12 residues. Trimming at V came to 1 base and at J to 11 bases, leaving 0 bases not matched to a gene. The germline CDR1 and CDR2 sequences are KGHSH and LQKENI. Study conclusions and caveats: Disease-linked clones reportedly concentrated significantly in matched ankylosing spondylitis synovial fluid. Disease-linked clones bore a CD8+ phenotype and were relatively rare in peripheral blood. Reactive arthritis synovial fluid and blood previously showed some of these motif variants. For ankylosing spondylitis blood, a TCR beta motif of several highly homologous variants appeared characteristic.

For TCR beta, libraries came from quantitative 5'-RACE with molecular barcodes. One entry per CDR3 protein, called by TCRdb with MiXCR from the 5' RACE reads. The table includes some 450,000 distinct CDR3 sequences, about 15% detected once. The V call is TRBV18, the J call TRBJ2-4, with 9 bases aligning to TRBD1. The receptor comes from a male donor with ankylosing spondylitis. The sequenced sample consisted of blood, either unsorted or a sorted T cell fraction (not recorded which). In DNA form, the CDR3 reads TGTGCCAGCTCACCACGGACAGGGGTTCAGTACTTC. It encodes CASSPRTGVQYF.